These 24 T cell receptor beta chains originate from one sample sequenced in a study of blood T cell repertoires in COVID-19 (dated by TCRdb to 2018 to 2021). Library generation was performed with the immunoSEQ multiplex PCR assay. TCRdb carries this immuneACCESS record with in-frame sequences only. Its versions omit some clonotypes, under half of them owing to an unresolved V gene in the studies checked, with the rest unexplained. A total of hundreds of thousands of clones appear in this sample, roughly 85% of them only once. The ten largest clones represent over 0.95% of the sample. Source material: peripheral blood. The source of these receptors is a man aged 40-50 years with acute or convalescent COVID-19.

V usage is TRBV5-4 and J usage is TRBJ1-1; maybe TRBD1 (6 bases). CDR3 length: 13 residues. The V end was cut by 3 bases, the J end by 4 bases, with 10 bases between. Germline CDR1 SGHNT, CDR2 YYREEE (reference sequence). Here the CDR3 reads CASSSTGFTEAFF. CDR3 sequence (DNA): TGTGCCAGCAGCTCCACAGGGTTCACTGAAGCTTTCTTT.

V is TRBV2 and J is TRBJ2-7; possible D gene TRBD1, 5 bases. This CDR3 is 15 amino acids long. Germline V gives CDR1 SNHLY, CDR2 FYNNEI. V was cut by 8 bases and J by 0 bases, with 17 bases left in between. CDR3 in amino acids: CASGDTGRGSYEQYF. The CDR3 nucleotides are TGTGCCAGCGGGGATACAGGACGAGGCTCCTACGAGCAGTACTTC.

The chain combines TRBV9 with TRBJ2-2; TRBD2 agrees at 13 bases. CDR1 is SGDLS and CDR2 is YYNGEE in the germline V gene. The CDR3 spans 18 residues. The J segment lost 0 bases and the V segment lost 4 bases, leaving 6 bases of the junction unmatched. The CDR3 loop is CASSPGLAGAPNTGELFF. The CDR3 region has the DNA TGTGCCAGCAGCCCCGGACTAGCGGGGGCTCCGAACACCGGGGAGCTGTTTTTT.

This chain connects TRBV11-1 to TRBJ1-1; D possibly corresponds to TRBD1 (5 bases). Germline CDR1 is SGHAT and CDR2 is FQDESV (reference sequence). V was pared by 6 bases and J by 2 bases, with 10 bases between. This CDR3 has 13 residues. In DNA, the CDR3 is TGTGCCAGCAGACAGGAACGTAACACTGAAGCTTTCTTT. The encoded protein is CASRQERNTEAFF.

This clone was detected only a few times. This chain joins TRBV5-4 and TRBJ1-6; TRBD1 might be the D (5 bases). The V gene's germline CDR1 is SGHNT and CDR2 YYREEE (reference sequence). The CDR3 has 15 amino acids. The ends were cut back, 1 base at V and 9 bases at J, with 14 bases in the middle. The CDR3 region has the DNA TGTGCCAGCAGCTTGTTCGGGACTGGGGTTTCACCCCTCCACTTT. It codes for CASSLFGTGVSPLHF.

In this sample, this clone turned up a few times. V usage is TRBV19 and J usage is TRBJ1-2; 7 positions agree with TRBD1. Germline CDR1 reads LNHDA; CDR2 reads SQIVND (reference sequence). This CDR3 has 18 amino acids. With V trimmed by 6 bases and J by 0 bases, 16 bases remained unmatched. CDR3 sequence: CASRAPLDRPGANYGYTF. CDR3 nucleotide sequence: TGTGCCAGTAGGGCCCCGTTGGACAGGCCCGGCGCTAACTATGGCTACACCTTC.

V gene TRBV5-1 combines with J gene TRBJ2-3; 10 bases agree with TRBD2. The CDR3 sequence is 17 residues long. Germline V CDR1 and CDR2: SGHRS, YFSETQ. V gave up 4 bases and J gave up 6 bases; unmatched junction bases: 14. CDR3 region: CASSLNVAGGRSDTQYF. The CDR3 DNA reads TGCGCCAGCAGCCTTAATGTAGCGGGGGGTCGGTCGGATACGCAGTATTTT.

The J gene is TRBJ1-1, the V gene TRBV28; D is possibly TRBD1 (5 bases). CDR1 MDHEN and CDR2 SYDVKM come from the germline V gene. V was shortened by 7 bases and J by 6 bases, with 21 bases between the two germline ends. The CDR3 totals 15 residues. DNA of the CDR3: TGTGCCAGCACGCCACCGCGGTCAGGGAGGCCTGAAGCTTTCTTT. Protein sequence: CASTPPRSGRPEAFF.

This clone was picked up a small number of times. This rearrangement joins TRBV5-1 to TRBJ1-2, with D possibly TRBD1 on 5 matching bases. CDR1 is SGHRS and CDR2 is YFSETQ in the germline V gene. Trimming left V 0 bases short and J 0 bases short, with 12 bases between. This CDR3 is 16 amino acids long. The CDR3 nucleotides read TGCGCCAGCAGCTTGGTCCGACAGACTGCTAACTATGGCTACACCTTC. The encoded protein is CASSLVRQTANYGYTF.

This chain's CDR3 is CASSKLAGGYNEQFF. The CDR3 DNA follows: TGTGCCAGCAGTAAACTAGCGGGGGGTTACAATGAGCAGTTCTTC. The rearrangement uses TRBV27 and TRBJ2-1; 12 nucleotides agree with TRBD2. Germline CDR1 is MNHEY and CDR2 is SMNVEV (reference sequence). This CDR3 comprises 15 residues. Trimming cost V 5 bases and J 4 bases; bases outside gene matches: 3.

CDR3 DNA: TGTGCCAGCAGCTTAGATTCTACCCATACGCAGTATTTT. Its translation: CASSLDSTHTQYF. The rearrangement links TRBV7-9 to TRBJ2-3; D gene ambiguous. The CDR3 is 13 amino acids. Germline CDR1 reads SEHNR; CDR2 reads FQNEAQ (reference sequence). The V end lost 1 base, the J end lost 7 bases, and 9 bases lay between the germline ends.

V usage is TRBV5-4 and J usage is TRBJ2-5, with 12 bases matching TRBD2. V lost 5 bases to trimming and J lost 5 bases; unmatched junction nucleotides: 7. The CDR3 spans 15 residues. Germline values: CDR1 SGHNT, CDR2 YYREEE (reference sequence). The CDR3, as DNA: TGTGCCAGCAGAACGGGACTAGCGGGCCGGGAGACCCAGTACTTC. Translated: CASRTGLAGRETQYF.

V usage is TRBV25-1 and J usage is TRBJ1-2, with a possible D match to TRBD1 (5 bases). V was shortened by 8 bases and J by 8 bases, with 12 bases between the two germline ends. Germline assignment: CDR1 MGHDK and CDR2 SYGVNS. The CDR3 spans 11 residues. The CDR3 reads CASFQGGGYTF. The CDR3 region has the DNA TGTGCCAGCTTCCAGGGTGGCGGCTACACCTTC.

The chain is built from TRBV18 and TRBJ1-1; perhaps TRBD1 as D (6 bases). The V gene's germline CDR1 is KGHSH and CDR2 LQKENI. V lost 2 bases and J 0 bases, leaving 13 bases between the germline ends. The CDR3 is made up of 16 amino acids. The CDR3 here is CASSPLGASLNTEAFF. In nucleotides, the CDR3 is TGTGCCAGCTCACCATTGGGGGCGAGTCTGAACACTGAAGCTTTCTTT.

The CDR3 region has the DNA TGTGCCAGCAGCCCTGGGGGGGTGACTAATGAAAAACTGTTTTTT. Translated: CASSPGGVTNEKLFF. The V call is TRBV7-2, the J call TRBJ1-4; TRBD1 might be the D (5 bases). Germline values: CDR1 SGHTA, CDR2 FQGNSA. Trimming left V 5 bases short and J 2 bases short, with 12 bases between. CDR3 length: 15 amino acids. The full variable domain, completed using reference TRBV7-2 and TRBJ1-4, is GAGVSQSPSNKVTEKGKDVELRCDPISGHTALYWYRQSLGQGLEFLIYFQGNSAPDKSGLPSDRFSAERTGGSVSTLTIQRTQQEDSAVYLCASSPGGVTNEKLFFGSGTQLSVL.

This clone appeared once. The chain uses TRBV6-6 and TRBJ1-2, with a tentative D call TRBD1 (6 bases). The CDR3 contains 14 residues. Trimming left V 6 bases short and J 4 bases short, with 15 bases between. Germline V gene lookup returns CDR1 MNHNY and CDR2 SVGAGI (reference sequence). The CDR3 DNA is TGTGCCAGCAGGTATAACGGACAGATCTATGGCTACACCTTC. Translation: CASRYNGQIYGYTF.

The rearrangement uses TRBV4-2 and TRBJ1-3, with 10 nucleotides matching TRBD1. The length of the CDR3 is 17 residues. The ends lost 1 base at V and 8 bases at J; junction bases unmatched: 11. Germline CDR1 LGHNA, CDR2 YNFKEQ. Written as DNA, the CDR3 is TGTGCCAGCAGCCAAGCCGGGACAGGGGTTCGGAGGGACACCATATATTTT. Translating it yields CASSQAGTGVRRDTIYF.

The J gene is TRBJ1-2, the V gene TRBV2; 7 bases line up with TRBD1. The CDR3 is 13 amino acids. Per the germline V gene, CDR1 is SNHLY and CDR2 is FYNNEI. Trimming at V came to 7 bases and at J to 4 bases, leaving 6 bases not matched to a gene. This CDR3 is CASTLGQIYGYTF. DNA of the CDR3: TGTGCCAGCACCCTGGGACAGATCTATGGCTACACCTTC.

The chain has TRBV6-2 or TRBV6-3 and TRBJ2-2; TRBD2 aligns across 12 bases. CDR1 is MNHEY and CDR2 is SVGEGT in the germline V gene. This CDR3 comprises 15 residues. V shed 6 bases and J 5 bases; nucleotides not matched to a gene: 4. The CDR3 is CASSRTSGVTGELFF. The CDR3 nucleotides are TGTGCCAGCAGCAGGACTAGCGGGGTAACCGGGGAGCTGTTTTTT.

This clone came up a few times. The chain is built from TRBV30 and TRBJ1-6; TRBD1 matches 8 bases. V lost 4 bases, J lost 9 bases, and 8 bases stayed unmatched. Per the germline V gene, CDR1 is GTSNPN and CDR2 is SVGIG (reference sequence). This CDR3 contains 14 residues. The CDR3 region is CAWTGTGGGSPLHF. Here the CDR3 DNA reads TGTGCCTGGACGGGGACAGGAGGGGGTTCACCCCTCCACTTT.

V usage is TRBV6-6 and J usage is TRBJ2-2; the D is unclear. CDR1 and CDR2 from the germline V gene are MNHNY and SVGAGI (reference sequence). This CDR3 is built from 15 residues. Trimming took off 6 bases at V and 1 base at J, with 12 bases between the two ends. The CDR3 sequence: CASRPQTGNTGELFF. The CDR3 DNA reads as TGTGCCAGCAGACCCCAGACGGGGAACACCGGGGAGCTGTTTTTT.

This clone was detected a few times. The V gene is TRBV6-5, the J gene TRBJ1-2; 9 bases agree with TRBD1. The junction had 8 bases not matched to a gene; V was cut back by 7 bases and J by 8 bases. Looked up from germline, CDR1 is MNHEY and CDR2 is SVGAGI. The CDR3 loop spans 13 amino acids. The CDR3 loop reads CASTLTGGFGYTF. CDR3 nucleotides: TGTGCCAGCACCTTGACAGGGGGATTCGGCTACACCTTC.

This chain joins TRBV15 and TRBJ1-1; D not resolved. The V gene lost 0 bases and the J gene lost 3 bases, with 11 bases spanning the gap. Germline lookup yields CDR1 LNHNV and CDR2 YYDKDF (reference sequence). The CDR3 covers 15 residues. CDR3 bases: TGTGCCACCAGCAGAGATCTGAACAGTTACACTGAAGCTTTCTTT. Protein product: CATSRDLNSYTEAFF.

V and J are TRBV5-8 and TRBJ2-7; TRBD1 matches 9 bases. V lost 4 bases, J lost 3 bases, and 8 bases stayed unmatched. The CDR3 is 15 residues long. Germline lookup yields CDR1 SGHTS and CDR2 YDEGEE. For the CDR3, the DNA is TGTGCCAGCAGCCCCGGGACAGGGCTAGTCTACGAGCAGTACTTC. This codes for CASSPGTGLVYEQYF.